Each of the 11 T cell receptor beta chains below was sequenced from the same sample in a study of T cells in Graves' hyperthyroidism and ophthalmopathy. Amplification yielded TCR beta CDR3 regions, with RNA transcripts as the source. A first-round RT-PCR of the TCR CDR3 used the HTBI primer set. One entry per CDR3 protein results from TCRdb running MiXCR on the multiplex PCR reads. The sample includes some 360,000 distinct CDR3 sequences, 15% to 20% seen only once; the top ten take about 16%. The sequencing sample was made of blood. The receptor set was obtained from a woman in her forties with Graves' ophthalmopathy.

Many counts were recorded for this clonotype. The chain couples TRBV12-3 or TRBV12-4 to TRBJ2-2; TRBD2 matches 9 bases. V was pared by 5 bases and J by 5 bases, with 6 bases of the junction left unmatched. This CDR3 comprises 15 residues. The CDR3 DNA follows: TGTGCCAGCAGTCCCTCGGGACTAGCAACCGGGGAGCTGTTTTTT. It specifies CASSPSGLATGELFF.

This clonotype was detected ten times or more. The rearrangement links TRBV12-3 or TRBV12-4 to TRBJ2-1, with D tentatively TRBD2 (6 bases). V was clipped by 3 bases and J by 10 bases, with 19 bases between them. The CDR3 loop spans 15 amino acids. The CDR3 reads CASSFLGTSSKEQFF. The CDR3 DNA reads TGTGCCAGCAGTTTCTTGGGGACTTCCAGCAAAGAGCAGTTCTTC.

This clonotype was detected ten times or more. The CDR3 protein is CASTGRPGGEQYF. Written as DNA, the CDR3 is TGTGCCAGTACCGGGCGTCCCGGAGGGGAGCAGTACTTC. The chain links TRBV19 to TRBJ2-7, with D perhaps matching TRBD2 (6 bases). The germline CDR1 and CDR2 sequences are LNHDA and SQIVND (reference sequence). This CDR3 comprises 13 residues. Trimming removed 7 bases at V and 7 bases at J, with 17 bases between.

The table lists this clonotype with many counts. J is TRBJ1-6 and V is TRBV30; D possibly corresponds to TRBD1 (6 bases). V was clipped by 4 bases and J by 4 bases, with 14 bases between them. The CDR3 contains 15 residues. The germline gives CDR1 GTSNPN, CDR2 SVGIG (reference sequence). CDR3 coding DNA: TGTGCCTGGATGGGACACCCGGCATATAATTCACCCCTCCACTTT. It encodes CAWMGHPAYNSPLHF.

This clonotype was picked up many times. J is TRBJ2-7 and V is TRBV19, with D maybe TRBD1 (5 bases). The CDR3 has 13 residues. Germline CDR1 reads LNHDA; CDR2 reads SQIVND (reference sequence). V dropped 1 base and J dropped 5 bases, with 9 bases sitting between them. The CDR3 reads CASSIGGWDEQYF. In DNA, the CDR3 is TGTGCCAGTAGTATAGGGGGCTGGGACGAGCAGTACTTC.

This clonotype was detected ten times or more. The gene calls are TRBV20-1 and TRBJ1-5, with D hard to call. Germline V lookup: CDR1 DFQATT, CDR2 SNEGSKA (reference sequence). The V and J ends lost 0 bases and 6 bases respectively, with 12 bases between them. This CDR3 has 14 amino acids. The CDR3: CSARDGTTPQPQHF. DNA of the CDR3: TGCAGTGCTAGAGACGGAACCACGCCTCAGCCCCAGCATTTT.

The chain combines TRBV12-5 with TRBJ2-5, with no clear D. From germline, CDR1 is LGHNT and CDR2 FRNRAP. The CDR3 is 14 amino acids. V lost 1 base and J lost 1, with 7 bases in between. The CDR3: CASGLGSAQETQYF. The CDR3 nucleotides are TGTGCTAGTGGTTTGGGGAGTGCCCAAGAGACCCAGTACTTC.

This clonotype was detected ten times or more. A much larger clone differs from this one at a single base, so this may be a read error. V gene TRBV20-1 combines with J gene TRBJ1-1; D remains ambiguous. The CDR3 is 14 residues long. In germline, CDR1 is DFQATT, CDR2 SNEGSKA (reference sequence). V was trimmed by 0 bases and J by 1 base, leaving 9 bases between them. This CDR3 reads CSARDQRGNTEAFF. The CDR3, as DNA: TGCAGTGCTAGAGATCAGCGGGGGAACACTGAAGCTTTCTTT.

This clonotype was found many times. In nucleotides, the CDR3 is TGTGCCAGCAGCGGACTGTTGTGGACTGGACAGGGGAGAGATACGCAGTATTTT. Translated, it gives CASSGLLWTGQGRDTQYF. The chain employs TRBV6-2 or TRBV6-3 and TRBJ2-3; 9 nucleotides match TRBD1. V shed 6 bases and J 5 bases; nucleotides not matched to a gene: 18. CDR3 length: 18 residues. The germline CDR1 and CDR2 sequences are MNHEY and SVGEGT.

This clonotype was counted many times. The V and J genes are TRBV6-1 and TRBJ2-7; possibly TRBD1 for D (6 bases). CDR3 size: 13 residues. V dropped 7 bases and J dropped 2 bases, with 12 bases sitting between them. Germline V gene lookup returns CDR1 MNHNS and CDR2 SASEGT. CDR3: CASIRQVPYEQYF. Written as DNA, the CDR3 is TGTGCCAGCATCCGACAGGTACCCTACGAGCAGTACTTC.

This clonotype was detected only once. The chain employs TRBV6-1 and TRBJ2-5; D gene unclear. Germline CDR1 is MNHNS and CDR2 is SASEGT. The CDR3 sequence is 13 residues long. V gave up 4 bases and J gave up 2 bases, with 8 bases separating them. This chain's CDR3 is CASSAVGQETQYF. Here the CDR3 DNA reads TGTGCCAGCAGTGCTGTGGGACAAGAGACCCAGTACTTC.